What follows are 22 T cell receptor beta chains derived from one specimen sequenced in a study of blood T cell repertoires in COVID-19. Using immunoSEQ multiplex PCR, the repertoire was profiled, and TCRdb retains in-frame clones only, with some absent. The sample contains 51,000 or so clones, approximately 89% of which appear only once. Sequenced sample: peripheral blood. All receptors derive from a man older than 75 with active or convalescent COVID-19.

The gene calls are TRBV10-3 and TRBJ1-3; D gene uncertain. The V and J ends lost 4 bases and 4 bases respectively, with 2 bases between them. This CDR3 has 11 amino acids. CDR1 is ENHRY and CDR2 is SYGVKD in the germline V gene. The CDR3 region is CAISAGNTIYF. The CDR3 DNA follows: TGTGCCATCAGTGCGGGAAACACCATATATTTT.

This clone has only one observation. V is TRBV6-5 and J is TRBJ2-7; D call uncertain. V was trimmed by 2 bases and J by 3 bases, leaving 14 bases between them. Germline values: CDR1 MNHEY, CDR2 SVGAGI. The CDR3 consists of 15 residues. The CDR3 DNA sequence: TGTGCCAGCAGTTACGGGTCGATATCAGGCTACGAGCAGTACTTC. This encodes CASSYGSISGYEQYF.

The chain carries TRBV5-1 and TRBJ2-1; tentatively, D is TRBD1 (6 bases). The V end was cut by 4 bases, the J end by 9 bases, with 17 bases between. Looked up from germline, CDR1 is SGHRS and CDR2 is YFSETQ. This CDR3 is 14 amino acids long. DNA of the CDR3: TGCGCCAGCAGCCGCGGTGGGGGCGGCGGTGAGCAGTTCTTC. Translation gives CASSRGGGGGEQFF. The whole variable domain, filled in from reference TRBV5-1 and TRBJ2-1, reads KAGVTQTPRYLIKTRGQQVTLSCSPISGHRSVSWYQQTPGQGLQFLFEYFSETQRNKGNFPGRFSGRQFSNSRSEMNVSTLELGDSALYLCASSRGGGGGEQFFGPGTRLTVL.

The CDR3 loop is CASSLHNGQVMNTEAFF. In nucleotides, the CDR3 is TGTGCCAGCAGTTTACATAATGGACAGGTGATGAACACTGAAGCTTTCTTT. The rearrangement links TRBV28 to TRBJ1-1; 7 bases are a match to TRBD1. Germline assignment: CDR1 MDHEN and CDR2 SYDVKM. The CDR3 contains 17 residues. V lost 2 bases and J lost 0; bases outside the gene matches: 9.

The genes are TRBV29-1 and TRBJ2-1, with TRBD2 matching 13 bases. The CDR3 spans 14 residues. J was trimmed by 9 bases and V by 5 bases; bases with no gene match: 7. Germline values: CDR1 SQVTM, CDR2 ANQGSEA. The CDR3 loop reads CSVLGLAGVREQFF. CDR3 bases: TGCAGCGTTCTAGGACTAGCGGGGGTTCGTGAGCAGTTCTTC.

This clone occurred a few times. The chain recombines TRBV7-8 with TRBJ1-2; D may be TRBD1 (5 bases). The CDR3 extends over 17 amino acids. Looked up from germline, CDR1 is SGHVS and CDR2 is FQNEAQ. The V gene lost 0 bases and the J gene lost 4 bases, with 18 bases spanning the gap. DNA for the CDR3: TGTGCCAGCAGCTTAGCCACGGGGGGGAACAACCCCTATGGCTACACCTTC. Translation: CASSLATGGNNPYGYTF.

V usage is TRBV5-1 and J usage is TRBJ2-1; weak D call: TRBD1 (6 bases). The V end lost 3 bases, the J end lost 5 bases, and 9 bases lay between the germline ends. Per germline, CDR1 SGHRS and CDR2 YFSETQ. This CDR3 is 13 amino acids long. In nucleotides, the CDR3 is TGCGCCAGCAGCTCGGGACACGACAATGAGCAGTTCTTC. Translated: CASSSGHDNEQFF.

This chain connects TRBV4-1 to TRBJ2-7, with 9 bases matching TRBD2. Germline assignment: CDR1 MGHRA and CDR2 YSYEKL. V lost 4 bases, J lost 4 bases, and 8 bases stayed unmatched. The CDR3 runs 15 residues. The CDR3 DNA follows: TGCGCCAGCAGCCGCCTTAGCGGGAGTAGGTACGAGCAGTACTTC. This encodes CASSRLSGSRYEQYF.

The CDR3 spells CASSYSGSTVSYEQYF. The CDR3 DNA reads as TGTGCCAGCAGTTACTCGGGCTCGACGGTCTCCTACGAGCAGTACTTC. This sequence joins TRBV6-5 and TRBJ2-7; D is uncertain. The V end was cut by 0 bases, the J end by 0 bases, with 12 bases between. CDR3 size: 16 residues. Germline loops: CDR1 MNHEY, CDR2 SVGAGI.

This clone has more than one count but fewer than ten. The CDR3, as DNA: TGTGCCAGCAGTCACAGGGATAACTATGGCTACACCTTC. It is translated as CASSHRDNYGYTF. This chain joins TRBV6-5 and TRBJ1-2; tentatively, D is TRBD1 (6 bases). Germline assignment: CDR1 MNHEY and CDR2 SVGAGI. This CDR3 is 13 amino acids long. V was pared by 5 bases and J by 1 base, with 8 bases between.

The V call is TRBV5-1, the J call TRBJ2-3; D not certain. Germline CDR1 is SGHRS and CDR2 is YFSETQ. Trimming took off 2 bases at V and 5 bases at J, with 12 bases between the two ends. This CDR3 contains 14 residues. CDR3 DNA sequence: TGCGCCAGCAGCTTCTTGCAGGCCGAAGATACGCAGTATTTT. It encodes CASSFLQAEDTQYF.

For the CDR3, the DNA is TGCGCCAGCAGCCAAATGCGGGGCGCCACAGATACGCAGTATTTT. It encodes CASSQMRGATDTQYF. The J gene is TRBJ2-3, the V gene TRBV4-3; D may be TRBD2 (6 bases). The CDR3 spans 15 residues. Trimming pared 2 bases from V and 2 bases from J, leaving 11 bases between. CDR1 LGHNA and CDR2 YSLEER come from the germline V gene.

The chain has TRBV30 and TRBJ1-2, with a possible D match to TRBD1 (5 bases). V dropped 1 base and J dropped 7 bases, with 13 bases sitting between them. Germline V CDR1 and CDR2: GTSNPN, SVGIG (reference sequence). The CDR3 contains 13 residues. CDR3 amino acids: CAWSGARGAGYTF. The CDR3 DNA reads as TGTGCCTGGAGTGGAGCACGCGGGGCTGGCTACACCTTC.

This chain joins TRBV7-8 and TRBJ2-3, with TRBD2 identical over 8 bases. V lost 0 bases to trimming and J lost 0 bases; unmatched junction nucleotides: 8. The CDR3 is 18 residues long. Germline V gives CDR1 SGHVS, CDR2 FQNEAQ. The DNA of the CDR3 is TGTGCCAGCAGCTTAGCCAGCGGGGGCGCCGCCAGCACAGATACGCAGTATTTT. This codes for CASSLASGGAASTDTQYF.

This clone was seen once. The chain combines TRBV29-1 with TRBJ2-7, with D possibly TRBD1 on 6 matching bases. Trimming shortened V by 5 bases and J by 1 base, and 12 bases separated the two germline ends. The CDR3 contains 13 residues. The germline V gene has CDR1 SQVTM and CDR2 ANQGSEA. CDR3 nucleotide sequence: TGCAGCGTTATTTCGGGACAATCCTACGAGCAGTACTTC. This codes for CSVISGQSYEQYF.

The chain joins TRBV10-3 to TRBJ2-6; D gene uncertain. The CDR3 length is 12 residues. V was cut by 2 bases and J by 9 bases, with 5 bases left in between. Germline CDR1 reads ENHRY; CDR2 reads SYGVKD. The CDR3 reads CAISEAHNVLTF. CDR3 DNA sequence: TGTGCCATCAGTGAGGCACACAACGTCCTGACTTTC.

This clone was picked up one time. V is TRBV7-6 and J is TRBJ2-3; 9 nucleotides align to TRBD2. V was pared by 3 bases and J by 2 bases, with 18 bases of the junction left unmatched. This CDR3 spans 20 amino acids. Per the germline V gene, CDR1 is SGHVS and CDR2 is FNYEAQ. The CDR3 reads CASSLIAGDSRWDFTDTQYF. CDR3 DNA sequence: TGTGCCAGCAGCTTGATAGCGGGAGACAGTAGGTGGGACTTCACAGATACGCAGTATTTT.

This clone was seen a handful of times. The gene calls are TRBV2 and TRBJ1-4, with 10 bases lining up with TRBD1. The ends lost 11 bases at V and 8 bases at J; junction bases unmatched: 11. Germline values: CDR1 SNHLY, CDR2 FYNNEI. The CDR3 sequence is 14 residues long. CDR3 sequence: CAGTRDRGPEKLFF. The CDR3 bases are TGTGCCGGGACCCGGGACAGGGGCCCCGAAAAACTGTTTTTT.

The CDR3 sequence is CASSLDRAGEKLFF. CDR3 nucleotides: TGCGCCAGCAGCTTGGACAGGGCCGGGGAAAAACTGTTTTTT. The rearrangement joins TRBV5-1 to TRBJ1-4, with D perhaps TRBD1 (6 bases). Germline V gene lookup returns CDR1 SGHRS and CDR2 YFSETQ. The CDR3 is 14 residues long. V was cut by 0 bases and J by 8 bases, with 11 bases left in between.

The V gene is TRBV7-2, the J gene TRBJ2-1; 10 bases line up with TRBD2. The CDR3 consists of 15 residues. Germline CDR1 is SGHTA and CDR2 is FQGNSA. V lost 4 bases and J lost 7; bases outside the gene matches: 7. CDR3 DNA sequence: TGTGCCAGCAGCTCCACTAGCGGGATGGGGAATGAGCAGTTCTTC. Translation gives CASSSTSGMGNEQFF.

This sequence joins TRBV6-5 and TRBJ2-1; 7 bases match TRBD1. Germline values: CDR1 MNHEY, CDR2 SVGAGI. The CDR3 has 14 residues. V trimming: 8 bases; J trimming: 5 bases; junction bases outside the gene matches: 9. CDR3 in amino acids: CASLNGQVDNEQFF. The CDR3 bases are TGTGCCAGCCTCAACGGACAGGTGGACAATGAGCAGTTCTTC.

This chain connects TRBV6-5 to TRBJ1-4; D unclear. Trimming removed 4 bases at V and 4 bases at J, with 16 bases between. This CDR3 spans 16 amino acids. Germline CDR1 reads MNHEY; CDR2 reads SVGAGI. The CDR3 DNA is TGTGCCAGCAGTTGGCGGACGGAGGCTAGTAATGAAAAACTGTTTTTT. Protein: CASSWRTEASNEKLFF.